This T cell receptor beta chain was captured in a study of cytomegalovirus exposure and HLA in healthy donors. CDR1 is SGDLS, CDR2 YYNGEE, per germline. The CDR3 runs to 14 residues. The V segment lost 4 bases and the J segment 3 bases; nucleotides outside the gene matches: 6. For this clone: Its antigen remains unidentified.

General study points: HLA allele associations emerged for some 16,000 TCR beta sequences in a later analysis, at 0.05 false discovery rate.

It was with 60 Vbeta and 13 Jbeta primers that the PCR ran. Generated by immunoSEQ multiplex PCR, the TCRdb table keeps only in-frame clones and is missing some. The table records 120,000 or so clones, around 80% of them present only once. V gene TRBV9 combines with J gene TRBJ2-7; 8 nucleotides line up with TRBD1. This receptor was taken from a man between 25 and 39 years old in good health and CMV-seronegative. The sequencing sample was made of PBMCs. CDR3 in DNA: TGTGCCAGCAGCACGGACAGGGAACACTACGAGCAGTACTTC. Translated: CASSTDREHYEQYF.